A selection of T cell receptor beta chains follows, all from one sample in a study of cytomegalovirus exposure and HLA in healthy donors. The method was immunoSEQ multiplex PCR; TCRdb's version includes in-frame clones alone and lacks a portion of them. Among 95,000 to 150,000 clones, less than 20% were seen once, and the ten largest hold under 2.5%. The sequenced sample consisted of PBMCs. The receptors originated from a woman under 30 in good health and CMV-seronegative. CDR3s include the opening cysteine and the closing phenylalanine or tryptophan. A D gene is named only where the DNA matches it firmly. Clone size appears in some rows only: once, few, many, or a class for an expanded clone.

TRBJ2-6 NA NA TRBV18 16 TGTGCCAGCTCACCACCTAGGGGAAGCGGGGCCAACGTCCTGACTTTC CASSPPRGSGANVLTF
TRBJ2-2 few TRBD1 TRBV28 17 TGTGCCAGCAGTACTCCCGGGACAGCTATGAACACCGGGGAGCTGTTTTTT CASSTPGTAMNTGELFF
TRBJ1-3 few NA TRBV7-9 15 TGTGCCAGCAGCCAACGGGAGGGTGGGAGAAACACCATATATTTT CASSQREGGRNTIYF
TRBJ1-2 NA TRBD1 TRBV5-4 17 TGTGCCAGCAGCTTAGGACAGGGGGCCCGACTCTATTATGGCTACACCTTC CASSLGQGARLYYGYTF
TRBJ2-7 NA TRBD2 TRBV5-6 16 TGTGCCAGCAGCTTGGGGGGCGGGGGGCGTTCCTACGAGCAGTACTTC CASSLGGGGRSYEQYF
TRBJ2-1 NA NA TRBV7-9 12 TGTGCCAGCAGCTCCCGGGATATCAAGCAGTTCTTC CASSSRDIKQFF
TRBJ2-7 NA NA TRBV30 13 TGTGCCTGGAGTGGCGTGAGCTCCTACGAGCAGTACTTC CAWSGVSSYEQYF
TRBJ2-7 NA TRBD2 TRBV27 15 TGTGCCAGCAGTTTATACCCTAGCGGGAAGGTCGAGCAGTACTTC CASSLYPSGKVEQYF
TRBJ2-6 NA NA TRBV30 16 TGTGCCTGGAGTGGAACAGGGCCACCCGGGGCCAACGTCCTGACTTTC CAWSGTGPPGANVLTF
TRBJ2-1 NA TRBD2 TRBV29-1 15 TGCAGCGTAAACCCGGGACTAGCGACATACAATGAGCAGTTCTTC CSVNPGLATYNEQFF
TRBJ1-5 few TRBD1 TRBV30 15 TGTGCCTGGTCTACTCGTACAGGGGGAGGTCAGCCCCAGCATTTT CAWSTRTGGGQPQHF
TRBJ1-1 few TRBD1 TRBV7-2 14 TGTGCCAGCAGCGAACAGGGGTGGACCACTGAAGCTTTCTTT CASSEQGWTTEAFF
TRBJ1-6 once NA TRBV5-1 14 TGCGCCAGCAGCTTGGAGAAAGCTAATTCACCCCTCCACTTT CASSLEKANSPLHF
TRBJ1-5 few TRBD1 TRBV6-6 16 TGTGCCAGCAGTGGCCGGACAGGGGATAGCAATCAGCCCCAGCATTTT CASSGRTGDSNQPQHF
TRBJ1-1 few TRBD1 TRBV30 15 TGTGCCTGGACCGTGGGGACAGGGATGAACACTGAAGCTTTCTTT CAWTVGTGMNTEAFF
TRBJ1-2 NA TRBD1 TRBV27 15 TGTGCCAGCAGTTTATACAGGGGGCAGGGCTATGGCTACACCTTC CASSLYRGQGYGYTF
TRBJ2-2 NA NA TRBV19 14 TGTGCCAGTAGTTTCTCAGAGAACACCGGGGAGCTGTTTTTT CASSFSENTGELFF
TRBJ1-2 NA TRBD1 TRBV7-9 17 TGTGCCAGCAGCCGACAGCAGACAGGGGCCCAGGACTATGGCTACACCTTC CASSRQQTGAQDYGYTF
TRBJ2-5 few NA TRBV4-3 16 TGCGCCAGCAGCCAAGCTCCGACTGCTTATGGTGAGACCCAGTACTTC CASSQAPTAYGETQYF
TRBJ2-1 few NA TRBV4-2 16 TGTGCCAGCAGCCTCGTCAGAACCACTAGATACAATGAGCAGTTCTTC CASSLVRTTRYNEQFF
TRBJ2-7 NA TRBD1 TRBV10-3 14 TGTGCCATCTCCGGGACAGGGGGGTCCTACGAGCAGTACTTC CAISGTGGSYEQYF
TRBJ1-1 few TRBD1 TRBV5-1 14 TGCGCCAGCAGCGAGGAAAGGGGGCGCGAGGAAGCTTTCTTT CASSEERGREEAFF
TRBJ2-1 NA NA TRBV6-5 12 TGTGCCAGCAGCTCCGACAGGCGTGAGCAGTTCTTC CASSSDRREQFF
TRBJ2-7 few TRBD2 TRBV19 15 TGTGCCAGTAGTATCTCTAGCGGGAGCTCCTACGAGCAGTACTTC CASSISSGSSYEQYF
TRBJ2-7 few TRBD1 TRBV6-6 14 TGTGCCAGCAGTCCCCGGACAGGGGCCTACGAGCAGTACTTC CASSPRTGAYEQYF
TRBJ2-3 NA TRBD1 TRBV2 15 TGTGCCAGCAGTGGGGGACAGGGGGTAGTATATACGCAGTATTTT CASSGGQGVVYTQYF
TRBJ1-5 few NA TRBV5-6 14 TGTGCCAGCAGCTTAAAGAGACTCGGGTGGCCCCAGCATTTT CASSLKRLGWPQHF
TRBJ1-5 few NA TRBV19 17 TGTGCCAGTAGTACCGCGGATGGGGCGGCTAGAACCCAGCCCCAGCATTTT CASSTADGAARTQPQHF
TRBJ2-5 NA TRBD2 TRBV7-2 11 TGTGCCAGCAGCTCGGGGGGGACCCAGTACTTC CASSSGGTQYF
TRBJ1-2 few TRBD1 TRBV7-2 16 TGTGCCAGCAGCTTAGGCTATCAGGGGGCGGGCTATGGCTACACCTTC CASSLGYQGAGYGYTF
TRBJ1-3 NA NA TRBV7-6 15 TGTGCCAGCAGTCGGGCCAGGGGATCCGGAAACACCATATATTTT CASSRARGSGNTIYF
TRBJ2-2 few TRBD2 TRBV5-1 19 TGCGCCAGCAGCTTGGCGCGACTAGCGGGAGACACGAACACCGGGGAGCTGTTTTTT CASSLARLAGDTNTGELFF
TRBJ2-7 few NA TRBV4-1 15 TGCGCCAGCAGCCTCTCACAGGTCTCTCCCTACGAGCAGTACTTC CASSLSQVSPYEQYF
TRBJ2-7 NA TRBD1 TRBV30 12 TGTGCCTGGTTGGGACAGGGTTACGAGCAGTACTTC CAWLGQGYEQYF
TRBJ2-1 NA NA TRBV2 14 TGTGCCAGCAGTTGGACAGCCTCCTACAATGAGCAGTTCTTC CASSWTASYNEQFF
TRBJ1-5 NA NA TRBV25-1 16 TGTGCCAGCAGTGAGTCCGGACGGGATAGCAATCAGCCCCAGCATTTT CASSESGRDSNQPQHF
TRBJ1-2 NA NA TRBV6-6 13 TGTGCCAGCAGTTACATTCCGCTAGGAGGCTACACCTTC CASSYIPLGGYTF
TRBJ1-1 NA TRBD1 TRBV19 17 TGTGCCAGTAGTATACCTCGCTACAGGGGGCGAGGGCCTGAAGCTTTCTTT CASSIPRYRGRGPEAFF
TRBJ1-5 few NA TRBV2 15 TGTGCCAGCAGCGCCGGGAGGTTAGGGAATCAGCCCCAGCATTTT CASSAGRLGNQPQHF
TRBJ2-2 NA TRBD2 TRBV29-1 13 TGCAGCGTGGGACTAGCACCCACCGGGGAGCTGTTTTTT CSVGLAPTGELFF